Listed below are T cell receptor beta chains from one sample, sequenced in a study of Graves' ophthalmopathy and Graves' hyperthyroidism. TCRdb called the multiplex PCR reads again in MiXCR, with one record for every CDR3 protein. The sample records roughly 400,000 distinct CDR3 sequences, 15% to 19% being singletons. Sequenced sample: peripheral blood. The receptors shown here come from a woman between 18 and 29 years old with stable Graves' hyperthyroidism. Each CDR3 is given with its conserved first and last residue. D genes are given only for firm matches. Clone size, where shown, is once, few, many, or a class for clones that have expanded.

TRBV20-1	many	TRBD2	TRBJ2-2	CSARAVLGLGSGELFF	TGCAGTGCTAGAGCCGTTCTGGGACTAGGGTCCGGGGAGCTGTTTTTT
TRBV24-1	many	TRBD2	TRBJ2-3	CATSDFQASGGTDTQYF	TGTGCCACCAGTGATTTCCAGGCTAGCGGGGGCACAGATACGCAGTATTTT
TRBV19	.	TRBD1	TRBJ1-2	CASTPGTGKSYGYTF	TGTGCCAGTACCCCAGGGACAGGCAAATCCTATGGCTACACCTTC
TRBV28	.	.	TRBJ2-2	CASSATGNTGELFF	TGTGCCAGCAGTGCCACAGGGAACACCGGGGAGCTGTTTTTT
TRBV6-1	many	.	TRBJ1-1	CASRSLNTEAFF	TGTGCCAGCAGGAGTCTGAACACTGAAGCTTTCTTT
TRBV12-5	many	.	TRBJ1-1	CASGLRLNTEAFF	TGTGCTAGTGGTCTCAGGTTGAACACTGAAGCTTTCTTT
TRBV7-3	few	.	TRBJ2-2	CASSILGGPRTGELFF	TGTGCCAGCAGTATCCTCGGGGGCCCACGCACCGGGGAGCTGTTTTTT
TRBV7-6	many	.	TRBJ2-7	CASSSPGLKIRF	TGTGCCAGCAGCTCGCCGGGACTCAAAATTCGCTTC
TRBV18	few	.	TRBJ1-1	CASSPPRGSVNTEAFF	TGTGCCAGCTCACCACCGAGGGGGTCAGTGAACACTGAAGCTTTCTTT
TRBV7-6	many	.	TRBJ1-1	CASSFKTGFLNTEAFF	TGTGCCAGCAGCTTTAAAACAGGCTTCCTGAACACTGAAGCTTTCTTT
TRBV7-2	many	.	TRBJ2-4	CASSLGPLQGRKNIQYF	TGTGCCAGCAGCTTAGGACCTTTACAGGGGAGGAAAAACATTCAGTACTTC
TRBV7-9	many	.	TRBJ1-2	CASSSWGSDGYTF	TGTGCCAGCAGCTCCTGGGGTTCGGATGGCTACACCTTC
TRBV27	many	TRBD1	TRBJ2-7	CASSPGTGLREQYF	TGTGCCAGCAGCCCCGGGACAGGACTCCGCGAGCAGTACTTC
TRBV24-1	many	.	TRBJ1-1	CATSAPGHRKWNTEAFF	TGTGCCACCAGTGCTCCGGGACACAGGAAATGGAACACTGAAGCTTTCTTT
TRBV3-1	few	.	TRBJ1-2	CASSQEVGTANYGYTF	TGTGCCAGCAGCCAAGAAGTGGGGACGGCTAACTATGGCTACACCTTC
TRBV4-2	few	.	TRBJ2-5	CASSQDKGSLETQYF	TGTGCCAGCAGCCAAGATAAGGGGTCCCTCGAGACCCAGTACTTC
TRBV4-1	.	.	TRBJ1-1	CASSHGVLVPEAFF	TGCGCCAGCAGCCACGGGGTCTTAGTCCCTGAAGCTTTCTTT
TRBV5-5	many	.	TRBJ1-2	CASSLAGRNYGYTF	TGTGCCAGCAGCTTGGCAGGGAGGAACTATGGCTACACCTTC
TRBV4-1	few	.	TRBJ2-2	CASSQEGVYKTGELFF	TGCGCCAGCAGCCAAGAAGGGGTCTATAAGACCGGGGAGCTGTTTTTT
TRBV24-1	many	.	TRBJ1-3	CATSDLIPQRNTIYF	TGTGCCACCAGTGATTTAATCCCCCAAAGAAACACCATATATTTT
TRBV6-2/TRBV6-3	few	.	TRBJ2-7	CASGYTITYEQYF	TGTGCCAGCGGATACACCATTACCTACGAGCAGTACTTC
TRBV12-3/TRBV12-4	many	TRBD1	TRBJ1-1	CASRVRTGSTEAFF	TGTGCCAGCAGGGTAAGGACAGGGAGCACTGAAGCTTTCTTT
TRBV24-1	many	.	TRBJ1-3	CATSGDSGNTIYF	TGTGCCACCAGTGGAGACTCTGGAAACACCATATATTTT
TRBV28	many	.	TRBJ1-6	CASSTLYSPLHF	TGTGCCAGCAGTACACTTTATTCACCCCTCCACTTT
TRBV12-3/TRBV12-4	many	.	TRBJ1-5	CASSLLGPQHF	TGTGCCAGCAGCCTCCTCGGGCCCCAGCATTTT